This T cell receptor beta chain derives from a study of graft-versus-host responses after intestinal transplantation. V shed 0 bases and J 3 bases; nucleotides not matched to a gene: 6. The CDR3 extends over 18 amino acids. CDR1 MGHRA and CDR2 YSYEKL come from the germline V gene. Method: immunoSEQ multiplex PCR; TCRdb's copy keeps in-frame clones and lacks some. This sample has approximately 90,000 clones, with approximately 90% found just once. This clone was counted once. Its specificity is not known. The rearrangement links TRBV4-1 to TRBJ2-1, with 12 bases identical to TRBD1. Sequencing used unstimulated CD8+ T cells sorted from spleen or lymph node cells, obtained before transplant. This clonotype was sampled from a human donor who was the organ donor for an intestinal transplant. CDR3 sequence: CASSQDGGTGGIYNEQFF. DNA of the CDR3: TGCGCCAGCAGCCAAGATGGGGGGACAGGGGGCATCTACAATGAGCAGTTCTTC.